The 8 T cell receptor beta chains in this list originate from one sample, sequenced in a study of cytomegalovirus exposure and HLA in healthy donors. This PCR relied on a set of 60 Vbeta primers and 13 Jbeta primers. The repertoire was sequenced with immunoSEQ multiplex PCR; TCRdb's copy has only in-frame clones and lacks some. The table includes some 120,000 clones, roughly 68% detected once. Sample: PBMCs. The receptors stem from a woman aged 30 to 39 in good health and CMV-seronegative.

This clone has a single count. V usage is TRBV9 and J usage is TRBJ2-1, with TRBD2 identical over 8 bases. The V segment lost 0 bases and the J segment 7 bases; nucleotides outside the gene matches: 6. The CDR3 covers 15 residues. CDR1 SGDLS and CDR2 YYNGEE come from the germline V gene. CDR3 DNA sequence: TGTGCCAGCAGCGTAGAGCTAGCGGGCGGGAATGAGCAGTTCTTC. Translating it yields CASSVELAGGNEQFF.

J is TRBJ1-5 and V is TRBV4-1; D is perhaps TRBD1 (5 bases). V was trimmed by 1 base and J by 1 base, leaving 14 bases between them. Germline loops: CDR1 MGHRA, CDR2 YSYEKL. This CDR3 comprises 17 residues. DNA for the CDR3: TGCGCCAGCAGCCAAGTAGGAGGGGTCGCGAGCAATCAGCCCCAGCATTTT. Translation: CASSQVGGVASNQPQHF.

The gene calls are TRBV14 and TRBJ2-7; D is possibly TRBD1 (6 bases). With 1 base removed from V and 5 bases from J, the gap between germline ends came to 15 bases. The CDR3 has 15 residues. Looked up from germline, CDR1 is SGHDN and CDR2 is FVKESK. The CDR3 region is CASSQATGFFHEQYF. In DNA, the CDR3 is TGTGCCAGCAGCCAAGCTACAGGGTTTTTCCACGAGCAGTACTTC.

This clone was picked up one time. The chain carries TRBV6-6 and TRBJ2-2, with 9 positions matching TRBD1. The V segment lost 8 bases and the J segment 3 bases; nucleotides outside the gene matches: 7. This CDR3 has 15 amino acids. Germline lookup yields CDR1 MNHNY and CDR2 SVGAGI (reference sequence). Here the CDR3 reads CASRIRTGDTGELFF. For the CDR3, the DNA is TGTGCCAGCCGGATACGGACAGGGGACACCGGGGAGCTGTTTTTT.

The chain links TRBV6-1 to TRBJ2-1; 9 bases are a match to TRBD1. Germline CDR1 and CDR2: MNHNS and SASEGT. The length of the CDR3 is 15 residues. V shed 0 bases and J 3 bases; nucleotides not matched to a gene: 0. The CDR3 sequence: CASSEATGGYNEQFF. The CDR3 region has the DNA TGTGCCAGCAGTGAAGCGACAGGGGGCTACAATGAGCAGTTCTTC.

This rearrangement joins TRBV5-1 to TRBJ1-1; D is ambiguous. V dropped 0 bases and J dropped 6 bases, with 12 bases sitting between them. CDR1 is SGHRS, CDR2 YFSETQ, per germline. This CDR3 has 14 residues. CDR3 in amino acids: CASSLGGSGPEAFF. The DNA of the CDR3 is TGCGCCAGCAGCTTGGGAGGGAGTGGGCCTGAAGCTTTCTTT. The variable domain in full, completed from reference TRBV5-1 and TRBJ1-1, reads KAGVTQTPRYLIKTRGQQVTLSCSPISGHRSVSWYQQTPGQGLQFLFEYFSETQRNKGNFPGRFSGRQFSNSRSEMNVSTLELGDSALYLCASSLGGSGPEAFFGQGTRLTVV.

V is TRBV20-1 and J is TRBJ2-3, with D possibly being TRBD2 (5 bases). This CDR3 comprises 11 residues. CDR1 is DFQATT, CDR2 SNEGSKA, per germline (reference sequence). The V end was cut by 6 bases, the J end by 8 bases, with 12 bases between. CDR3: CSAPFRGTQYF. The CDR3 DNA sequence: TGCAGTGCCCCCTTTCGGGGTACGCAGTATTTT.

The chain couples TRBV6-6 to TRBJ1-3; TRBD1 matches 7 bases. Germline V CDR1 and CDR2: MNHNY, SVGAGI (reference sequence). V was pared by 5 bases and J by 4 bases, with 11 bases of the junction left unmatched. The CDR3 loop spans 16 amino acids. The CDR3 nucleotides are TGTGCCAGCAGTAATCTACAGGGGACTCGGGGAAACACCATATATTTT. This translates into CASSNLQGTRGNTIYF.